This T cell receptor (beta chain) was found in a study of response to subunit inactivated influenza vaccine. TCRdb fed the RT-PCR reads into MiXCR, producing one record per CDR3 protein. This table has around 750,000 distinct CDR3 sequences, over 20% appearing once. Germline CDR1 and CDR2: SNHLY and FYNNEI. The CDR3 spans 17 residues. V lost 4 bases to trimming and J lost 0 bases; unmatched junction nucleotides: 10. The starting material was PBMCs from blood, obtained roughly 5 days after vaccination. This receptor was taken from a man aged 50 or older who received an inactivated influenza vaccine. The rearrangement joins TRBV2 to TRBJ2-3, with TRBD1 identical over 7 bases. CDR3 bases: TGTGCCAGCAGTGGCATTCCGGGACAGCGGAGCACAGATACGCAGTATTTT. The encoded protein is CASSGIPGQRSTDTQYF.